The present T cell receptor beta chain was sequenced within a study of shared clonotypes between healthy human individuals. TCRdb's table, derived via immunoSEQ multiplex PCR, lists solely in-frame clones and lacks some. This sample has about 1.5 million clones; approximately 98% occur once, and the top ten carry around 0.45%. The CDR3 consists of 18 residues. Germline V CDR1 and CDR2: SGDLS, YYNGEE. Trimming removed 2 bases from V and 0 bases from J, with 18 bases in between. What was sequenced was naive CD4+ T cells sorted from blood. The subset denotes: CD45RA+ positively selected. The rearrangement uses TRBV9 and TRBJ2-1; possibly TRBD1 for D (5 bases). The sequence came from a man aged 30-40 years in good health. The CDR3 is CASSVRVPDSISYNEQFF. The CDR3 nucleotides are TGTGCCAGCAGCGTCAGGGTCCCCGACTCGATCTCCTACAATGAGCAGTTCTTC.